This entry features one T cell receptor beta chain sequence. Sequencing of TCR beta was undertaken in CD8+ and CD4+ T cells derived from blood. Reverse transcription used about 0.45 to 1 ug RNA and random hexamers. Amplification of TCR beta CDR3 spanned 54 Vbeta and 13 Jbeta via immunoSEQ multiplex PCR. TCRdb analysed the immunoSEQ multiplex PCR reads with MiXCR anew, one entry per CDR3 protein. The table includes approximately 230,000 distinct CDR3 sequences, approximately 92% detected once. The data originate from a study of CD8 T cells in Susac syndrome. This CDR3 has 12 residues. CDR1 and CDR2 from the germline V gene are MNHNY and SVGAGI (reference sequence). V shed 7 bases and J shed 6 bases, with 13 bases lying between them.

This chain links TRBV6-6 with TRBJ2-7; D unclear. The sequencing sample was made of CD4+ T cells from PBMCs. The sequence was collected from a human donor with multiple sclerosis. The CDR3 protein is CASTGDNSEQYF. The CDR3 DNA sequence: TGTGCCAGCACCGGCGACAACAGCGAGCAGTACTTC.